Listed below are T cell receptor beta chains from one sample, sequenced in a study of blood T cell repertoires in COVID-19. Method: immunoSEQ multiplex PCR; TCRdb's copy keeps in-frame clones and lacks some. Here the sample spans tens of thousands of clones, approximately 79% being singletons. The sequenced material came from peripheral blood. These receptor sequences come from a man in his 70s with COVID-19, enrolled during active disease. The CDR3 runs from the conserved cysteine through the conserved F or W. D genes are given only for firm matches. A clone size is listed for some rows: how often the clone was seen (once, few, many), or a class if it is expanded.

d_gene: -
j_gene: TRBJ1-2
v_gene: TRBV5-1
abundance: -
CDR3aa: CASSLNVDSGVYGYTF
CDR3nt: TGCGCCAGCAGCTTGAATGTGGACAGCGGGGTCTATGGCTACACCTTC

d_gene: -
j_gene: TRBJ1-5
v_gene: TRBV7-2
abundance: -
CDR3aa: CASSLVRGGDQPQHF
CDR3nt: TGTGCCAGCAGCTTAGTACGGGGGGGTGATCAGCCCCAGCATTTT

d_gene: -
j_gene: TRBJ1-1
v_gene: TRBV19
abundance: once
CDR3aa: CASIGRGGHTEAFF
CDR3nt: TGTGCCAGTATTGGGAGAGGGGGTCACACTGAAGCTTTCTTT

d_gene: TRBD1
j_gene: TRBJ2-7
v_gene: TRBV3-1/TRBV3-2
abundance: -
CDR3aa: CASSRQGNTYEQYF
CDR3nt: TGTGCCAGCAGCCGACAGGGAAACACCTACGAGCAGTACTTC

d_gene: TRBD2
j_gene: TRBJ2-1
v_gene: TRBV2
abundance: many
CDR3aa: CASSDGGDEQFF
CDR3nt: TGTGCCAGCAGTGATGGGGGGGATGAGCAGTTCTTC

d_gene: TRBD1
j_gene: TRBJ2-2
v_gene: TRBV28
abundance: -
CDR3aa: CASRTGTGVTGELFF
CDR3nt: TGTGCCAGCAGAACCGGGACAGGGGTCACCGGGGAGCTGTTTTTT

d_gene: TRBD1
j_gene: TRBJ1-2
v_gene: TRBV10-3
abundance: -
CDR3aa: CAISGSLDRGGGYTF
CDR3nt: TGTGCCATCAGTGGATCCTTGGACAGGGGAGGTGGCTACACCTTC

d_gene: -
j_gene: TRBJ1-5
v_gene: TRBV20-1
abundance: -
CDR3aa: CSASGVKPQHF
CDR3nt: TGCAGTGCTAGCGGGGTTAAGCCCCAGCATTTT

d_gene: -
j_gene: TRBJ2-1
v_gene: TRBV18
abundance: few
CDR3aa: CASSPVSRAVDNEQFF
CDR3nt: TGTGCCAGCTCACCGGTTTCGCGGGCGGTAGACAATGAGCAGTTCTTC

d_gene: TRBD2
j_gene: TRBJ2-1
v_gene: TRBV12-5
abundance: -
CDR3aa: CASGLDASGTGEQFF
CDR3nt: TGTGCTAGTGGTCTCGATGCTAGCGGGACGGGGGAGCAGTTCTTC

d_gene: TRBD1
j_gene: TRBJ1-3
v_gene: TRBV5-1
abundance: -
CDR3aa: CASSHGQGSGNTIYF
CDR3nt: TGCGCCAGCAGCCATGGACAGGGGTCTGGAAACACCATATATTTT

d_gene: -
j_gene: TRBJ2-1
v_gene: TRBV7-7
abundance: -
CDR3aa: CASSLSIATAGNGNEQFF
CDR3nt: TGTGCTAGCAGCTTATCAATCGCGACAGCCGGTAATGGGAATGAGCAGTTCTTC

d_gene: TRBD1
j_gene: TRBJ2-2
v_gene: TRBV7-8
abundance: once
CDR3aa: CASSFTGGLGTGELFF
CDR3nt: TGTGCCAGCAGCTTTACAGGGGGCCTAGGAACCGGGGAGCTGTTTTTT

d_gene: TRBD1
j_gene: TRBJ2-2
v_gene: TRBV24-1
abundance: few
CDR3aa: CATSVHSGQGTTGELFF
CDR3nt: TGTGCCACCAGTGTTCATTCGGGACAGGGAACCACCGGGGAGCTGTTTTTT

d_gene: -
j_gene: TRBJ2-7
v_gene: TRBV19
abundance: -
CDR3aa: CASSIVKAAIYEQYF
CDR3nt: TGTGCCAGTAGTATAGTTAAGGCGGCAATCTACGAGCAGTACTTC

d_gene: -
j_gene: TRBJ2-1
v_gene: TRBV6-2/TRBV6-3
abundance: -
CDR3aa: CASSYGTPSYNEQFF
CDR3nt: TGTGCCAGCAGTTATGGGACTCCTTCCTACAATGAGCAGTTCTTC

d_gene: -
j_gene: TRBJ1-1
v_gene: TRBV6-2/TRBV6-3
abundance: -
CDR3aa: CASSYGGSNTEAFF
CDR3nt: TGTGCCAGCAGTTACGGCGGTTCAAACACTGAAGCTTTCTTT

d_gene: TRBD2
j_gene: TRBJ2-5
v_gene: TRBV5-4
abundance: once
CDR3aa: CASSARGGLETQYF
CDR3nt: TGTGCCAGCAGCGCGCGGGGGGGGCTGGAGACCCAGTACTTC

d_gene: TRBD1
j_gene: TRBJ2-1
v_gene: TRBV18
abundance: once
CDR3aa: CASSAGTGSINEQFF
CDR3nt: TGTGCCAGCTCAGCCGGGACAGGGTCGATCAATGAGCAGTTCTTC